This entry lists 20 T cell receptor beta chains sequenced from one sample in a study of cytomegalovirus exposure and HLA in healthy donors. It was with 60 Vbeta and 13 Jbeta primers that the PCR ran. Only in-frame clones appear in the TCRdb table, and some are missing; sequencing was by immunoSEQ multiplex PCR. This sample carries some 170,000 clones, 82% of them seen once, and the ten largest clones take less than 1.6%. Sequencing used PBMCs. These receptors were obtained from a girl aged 5-17 years in good health and CMV-seropositive.

The chain couples TRBV5-6 to TRBJ2-1; maybe TRBD1 (6 bases). CDR1 is SGHDT, CDR2 YYEEEE, per germline. CDR3 length: 15 residues. V lost 1 base, J lost 2 bases, and 10 bases lay in between. The CDR3 sequence is CASSLTEGAYNEQFF. The CDR3, as DNA: TGTGCCAGCAGCTTGACCGAGGGGGCCTACAATGAGCAGTTCTTC.

The sample holds a few counts of this clone. The chain employs TRBV11-1 and TRBJ2-1; D not resolved. Germline V gene sequence: CDR1 SGHAT, CDR2 FQDESV (reference sequence). Trimming removed 4 bases at V and 8 bases at J, with 6 bases between. The CDR3 has 11 amino acids. CDR3 sequence reads: CASSYPDEQFF. Written as DNA, the CDR3 is TGTGCCAGCAGCTACCCAGATGAGCAGTTCTTC.

This clone was seen just once. V usage is TRBV5-6 and J usage is TRBJ2-6, with a weak D call TRBD2 (6 bases). Per germline, CDR1 SGHDT and CDR2 YYEEEE. This CDR3 has 19 residues. Trimming took 4 bases from V and 6 from J, leaving 26 bases between them. The CDR3, as DNA: TGTGCCAGCAGCGCTCCGGGAGCCGCCGACCGGGGCGAGGCCAACGTCCTGACTTTC. Residues: CASSAPGAADRGEANVLTF.

The rearrangement joins TRBV6-1 to TRBJ1-2; D gene unclear. V lost 3 bases to trimming and J lost 0 bases, with 8 bases between them. The CDR3 loop spans 14 amino acids. CDR1 MNHNS and CDR2 SASEGT come from the germline V gene. Here the CDR3 reads CASSDTGANYGYTF. The CDR3 nucleotides read TGTGCCAGCAGTGACACCGGGGCTAACTATGGCTACACCTTC.

The chain is built from TRBV6-5 and TRBJ2-2, with 9 bases aligning to TRBD1. Trimming cost V 6 bases and J 6 bases; bases outside gene matches: 5. This CDR3 spans 14 amino acids. Germline V gene sequence: CDR1 MNHEY, CDR2 SVGAGI. In DNA form, the CDR3 reads TGTGCCAGCAGGGAACAGGGGGCTCCCGGGGAGCTGTTTTTT. Translated: CASREQGAPGELFF.

This clone has only one observation. V is TRBV27 and J is TRBJ2-2; 7 bases agree with TRBD1. CDR1 and CDR2 (germline): MNHEY, SMNVEV (reference sequence). After removal of 5 bases from V and 4 bases from J, the junction contained 10 bases not matched to a gene. The CDR3 loop spans 16 amino acids. Here the CDR3 reads CASSPLTGSGTGELFF. The DNA for the CDR3 is TGTGCCAGCAGTCCCTTGACAGGGAGTGGCACCGGGGAGCTGTTTTTT.

This clone was seen a handful of times. J is TRBJ2-7 and V is TRBV28; TRBD1 matches 8 bases. The length of the CDR3 is 13 residues. The V segment lost 5 bases and the J segment 6 bases; nucleotides outside the gene matches: 6. The germline CDR1 and CDR2 sequences are MDHEN and SYDVKM. The CDR3 region is CASSGGQGGEQYF. In nucleotides, the CDR3 is TGTGCCAGCAGTGGTGGACAGGGTGGCGAGCAGTACTTC.

This rearrangement joins TRBV28 to TRBJ2-7; 7 nucleotides line up with TRBD1. CDR1 and CDR2 (germline): MDHEN, SYDVKM. This CDR3 spans 16 amino acids. V was pared by 6 bases and J by 3 bases, with 14 bases of the junction left unmatched. The DNA of the CDR3 is TGTGCCAGCAGGACCAGGAGACAGGGAAGTGGCTACGAGCAGTACTTC. It codes for CASRTRRQGSGYEQYF.

This chain uses TRBV27 with TRBJ1-5; no firm D call. The germline gives CDR1 MNHEY, CDR2 SMNVEV (reference sequence). V was trimmed by 4 bases and J by 5 bases, leaving 12 bases between them. This CDR3 is 14 amino acids long. The CDR3 sequence: CASSWTALDQPQHF. For the CDR3, the DNA is TGTGCCAGCAGTTGGACTGCCCTCGATCAGCCCCAGCATTTT.

The V and J genes are TRBV27 and TRBJ2-4; TRBD2 might be the D (5 bases). V gave up 0 bases and J gave up 7 bases, with 7 bases separating them. In germline, CDR1 is MNHEY, CDR2 SMNVEV (reference sequence). There are 13 residues in the CDR3. The CDR3, as DNA: TGTGCCAGCAGTTTATCGGGCGGGAACATTCAGTACTTC. It specifies CASSLSGGNIQYF.

The DNA of the CDR3 is TGTGCCAGCAGCGCCGGGACTAGCGGGTCCGGGGAGCTGTTTTTT. It translates to CASSAGTSGSGELFF. The chain recombines TRBV6-5 with TRBJ2-2, with 12 nucleotides matching TRBD2. J lost 6 bases, V lost 6 bases, and 5 bases had no gene match. CDR1 and CDR2 (germline): MNHEY, SVGAGI. There are 15 residues in the CDR3.

The rearrangement links TRBV28 to TRBJ2-1, with D maybe TRBD2 (6 bases). Trimming removed 1 base at V and 10 bases at J, with 8 bases between. The CDR3 is made up of 12 amino acids. Per germline, CDR1 MDHEN and CDR2 SYDVKM. The CDR3 spells CASSLYGGEQFF. DNA for the CDR3: TGTGCCAGCAGTTTATATGGGGGGGAGCAGTTCTTC.

The chain joins TRBV7-9 to TRBJ1-1; D remains unclear. The germline V and J ends were trimmed by 1 base and 4 bases, with 7 bases remaining between them. The length of the CDR3 is 13 residues. The V gene's germline CDR1 is SEHNR and CDR2 FQNEAQ (reference sequence). This CDR3 reads CASSLVVSTEAFF. CDR3 DNA: TGTGCCAGCAGCTTAGTAGTTTCCACTGAAGCTTTCTTT.

The V and J genes are TRBV28 and TRBJ2-7; TRBD2 might be the D (5 bases). CDR3 length: 15 residues. CDR1 MDHEN and CDR2 SYDVKM come from the germline V gene. V shed 7 bases and J shed 1 base, with 17 bases lying between them. The CDR3 loop is CASMPEAGVSYEQYF. The DNA for the CDR3 is TGTGCCAGCATGCCGGAGGCGGGCGTTTCCTACGAGCAGTACTTC. Filled out from reference TRBV28 and TRBJ2-7, the complete variable domain reads DVKVTQSSRYLVKRTGEKVFLECVQDMDHENMFWYRQDPGLGLRLIYFSYDVKMKEKGDIPEGYSVSREKKERFSLILESASTNQTSMYLCASMPEAGVSYEQYFGPGTRLTVT.

This clone was observed a single time. The chain combines TRBV21-1 with TRBJ2-1; the D call TRBD2 from the table was never checked on the DNA. TRBV21-1 is noted as a pseudogene. There are 16 residues in the CDR3. The chain's CDR3 is CASSKVSGRAVHEQFF. The CDR3 nucleotides read TGTGCCAGCAGCAAAGTCAGCGGGAGGGCGGTACATGAGCAGTTCTTC.

The chain is built from TRBV5-1 and TRBJ1-1; 7 positions match TRBD1. This CDR3 is 15 amino acids long. J was trimmed by 2 bases and V by 2 bases; bases with no gene match: 6. Germline lookup yields CDR1 SGHRS and CDR2 YFSETQ. The DNA of the CDR3 is TGCGCCAGCAGCTTTCGGACAGGCCCTAACACTGAAGCTTTCTTT. Its translation is CASSFRTGPNTEAFF.

This clone turned up a few times. The CDR3, as DNA: TGTGCCAGCAGTTACGGGACAGGGGGGTCCTACGAGCAGTACTTC. Translation gives CASSYGTGGSYEQYF. V gene TRBV27 combines with J gene TRBJ2-7; the match to TRBD1 covers 11 bases. There are 15 residues in the CDR3. V shed 4 bases and J 1 base; nucleotides not matched to a gene: 3. Germline V CDR1 and CDR2: MNHEY, SMNVEV (reference sequence).

This clone was found a few times. The chain couples TRBV7-8 to TRBJ2-6; D call uncertain. Germline loops: CDR1 SGHVS, CDR2 FQNEAQ. The CDR3 covers 14 residues. Trimming pared 6 bases from V and 0 bases from J, leaving 6 bases between. CDR3 nucleotide sequence: TGTGCCAGCAGTGGCTTCTCTGGGGCCAACGTCCTGACTTTC. Protein product: CASSGFSGANVLTF.

In its sample, this clone was seen a few times. The rearrangement links TRBV7-2 to TRBJ1-2; no definite D call. Trimming left V 1 base short and J 8 bases short, with 8 bases between. Germline V CDR1 and CDR2: SGHTA, FQGNSA. The CDR3 loop spans 12 amino acids. CDR3 nucleotide sequence: TGTGCCAGCAGCTTAGAACTTTACGGCTACACCTTC. This translates into CASSLELYGYTF.

This rearrangement joins TRBV2 to TRBJ2-5; 7 nucleotides agree with TRBD1. The CDR3 loop spans 15 amino acids. The V segment lost 5 bases and the J segment 1 base; nucleotides outside the gene matches: 7. Germline V lookup: CDR1 SNHLY, CDR2 FYNNEI. The CDR3 protein is CASSRQGSGQETQYF. The CDR3 bases are TGTGCCAGCAGTCGACAGGGAAGTGGCCAAGAGACCCAGTACTTC.